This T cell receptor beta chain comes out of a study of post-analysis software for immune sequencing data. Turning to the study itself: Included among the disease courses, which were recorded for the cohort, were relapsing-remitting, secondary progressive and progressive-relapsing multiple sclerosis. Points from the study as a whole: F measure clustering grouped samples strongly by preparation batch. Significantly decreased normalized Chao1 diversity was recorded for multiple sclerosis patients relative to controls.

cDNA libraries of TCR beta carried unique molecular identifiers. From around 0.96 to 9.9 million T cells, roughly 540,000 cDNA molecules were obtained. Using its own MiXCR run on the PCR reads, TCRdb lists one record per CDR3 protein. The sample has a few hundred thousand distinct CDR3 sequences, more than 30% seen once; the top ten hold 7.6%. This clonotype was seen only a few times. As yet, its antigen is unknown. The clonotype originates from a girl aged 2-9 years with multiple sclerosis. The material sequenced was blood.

CDR3 nucleotides: TGTGCCAGCCGTCCAGGGGTCATAGCCTACGAGCAGTACTTC. It specifies CASRPGVIAYEQYF. The chain is built from TRBV6-2 or TRBV6-3 and TRBJ2-7; a weak D match, TRBD1 (6 bases). Germline lookup yields CDR1 MNHEY and CDR2 SVGEGT. V lost 8 bases to trimming and J lost 2 bases, with 16 bases between them. The CDR3 loop spans 14 amino acids.